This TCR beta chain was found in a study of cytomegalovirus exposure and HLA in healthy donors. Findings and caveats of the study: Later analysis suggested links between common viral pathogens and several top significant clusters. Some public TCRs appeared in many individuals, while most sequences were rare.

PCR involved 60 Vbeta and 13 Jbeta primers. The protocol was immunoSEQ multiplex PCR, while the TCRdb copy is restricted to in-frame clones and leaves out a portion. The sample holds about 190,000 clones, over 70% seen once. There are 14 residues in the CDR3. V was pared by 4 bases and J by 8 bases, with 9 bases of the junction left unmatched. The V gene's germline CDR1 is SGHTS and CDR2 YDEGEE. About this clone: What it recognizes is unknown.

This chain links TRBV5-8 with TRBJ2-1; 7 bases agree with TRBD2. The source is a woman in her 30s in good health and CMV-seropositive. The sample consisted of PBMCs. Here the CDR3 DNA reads TGTGCCAGCAGCGGCGGGCTAGCGGCCTATGAGCAGTTCTTC. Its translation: CASSGGLAAYEQFF.